This T cell receptor beta chain emerged from a study of OX40 agonist ivuxolimab in advanced cancers. Background on the study: Patients were treated with ivuxolimab, an agonistic anti-OX40 (CD134) antibody. A mean age of 60 years, range roughly 20 to 80, was recorded, and under 85% were male. Three patients, one with hepatocellular carcinoma and two with cutaneous melanoma, achieved partial responses.

Patients with a history of autoimmune disease or on systemic immunosuppression were excluded. The V and J ends lost 5 bases and 7 bases respectively, with 12 bases between them. The CDR3 is 14 amino acids. CDR1 is PRHDT, CDR2 FYEKMQ, per germline (reference sequence). The assay was immunoSEQ multiplex PCR, and TCRdb's table has in-frame clones only and misses some. Of under 70,000 clones in the sample, 75% to 90% were seen once. This chain links TRBV13 with TRBJ1-6; possibly TRBD1 for D (5 bases). Sequencing was performed on CD4+ or CD8+ T cells sorted from blood, taken in a trial of the OX40 agonist ivuxolimab. The TCR comes from an adult with an advanced solid tumor such as melanoma, head and neck, liver or kidney cancer. CDR3 bases: TGTGCCAGCAGCCCCAGGGTAGGGAATTCACCCCTCCACTTT. This gives the protein CASSPRVGNSPLHF.